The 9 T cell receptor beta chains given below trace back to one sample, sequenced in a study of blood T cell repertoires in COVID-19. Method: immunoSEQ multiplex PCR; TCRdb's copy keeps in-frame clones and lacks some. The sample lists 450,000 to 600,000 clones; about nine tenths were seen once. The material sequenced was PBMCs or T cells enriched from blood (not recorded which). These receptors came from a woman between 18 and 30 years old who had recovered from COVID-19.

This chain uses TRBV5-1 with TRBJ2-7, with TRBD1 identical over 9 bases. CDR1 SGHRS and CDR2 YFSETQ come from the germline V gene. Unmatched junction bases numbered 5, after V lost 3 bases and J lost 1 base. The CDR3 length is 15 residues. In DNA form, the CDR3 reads TGCGCCAGCAGCTCGCTGGGACAGGGTTCCTACGAGCAGTACTTC. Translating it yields CASSSLGQGSYEQYF. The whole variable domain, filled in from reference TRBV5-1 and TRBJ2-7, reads KAGVTQTPRYLIKTRGQQVTLSCSPISGHRSVSWYQQTPGQGLQFLFEYFSETQRNKGNFPGRFSGRQFSNSRSEMNVSTLELGDSALYLCASSSLGQGSYEQYFGPGTRLTVT.

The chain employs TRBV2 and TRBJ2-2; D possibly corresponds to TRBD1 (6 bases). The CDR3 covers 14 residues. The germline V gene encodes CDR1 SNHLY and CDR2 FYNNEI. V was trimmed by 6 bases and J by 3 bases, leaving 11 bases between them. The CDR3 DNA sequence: TGTGCCAGCAGCCCGACAGGTTACACCGGGGAGCTGTTTTTT. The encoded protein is CASSPTGYTGELFF.

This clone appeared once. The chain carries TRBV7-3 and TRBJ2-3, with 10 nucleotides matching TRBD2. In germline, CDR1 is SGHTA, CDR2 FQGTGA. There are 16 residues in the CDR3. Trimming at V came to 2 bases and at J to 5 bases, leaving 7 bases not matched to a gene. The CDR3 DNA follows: TGTGCCAGCAGCTTAGAGAGCGGGGGGGCCGTAGATACGCAGTATTTT. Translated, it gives CASSLESGGAVDTQYF.

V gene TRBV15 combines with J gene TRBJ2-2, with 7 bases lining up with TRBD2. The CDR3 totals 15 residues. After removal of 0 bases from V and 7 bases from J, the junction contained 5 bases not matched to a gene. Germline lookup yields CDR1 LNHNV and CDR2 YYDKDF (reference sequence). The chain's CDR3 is CATSRDTAGVGELFF. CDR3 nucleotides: TGTGCCACCAGCAGAGATACGGCGGGGGTCGGGGAGCTGTTTTTT.

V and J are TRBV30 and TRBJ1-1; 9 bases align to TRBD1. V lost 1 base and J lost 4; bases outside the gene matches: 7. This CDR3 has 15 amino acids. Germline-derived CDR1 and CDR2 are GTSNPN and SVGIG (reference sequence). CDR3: CAWSGHPTGGTEAFF. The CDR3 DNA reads TGTGCCTGGAGTGGACACCCGACAGGGGGCACTGAAGCTTTCTTT.

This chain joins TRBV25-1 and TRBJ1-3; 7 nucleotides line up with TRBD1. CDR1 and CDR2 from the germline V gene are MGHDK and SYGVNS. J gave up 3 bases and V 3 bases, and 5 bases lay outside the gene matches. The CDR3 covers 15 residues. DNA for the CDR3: TGTGCCAGCAGTGACCGTACAGGGGTTGGAAACACCATATATTTT. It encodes CASSDRTGVGNTIYF.

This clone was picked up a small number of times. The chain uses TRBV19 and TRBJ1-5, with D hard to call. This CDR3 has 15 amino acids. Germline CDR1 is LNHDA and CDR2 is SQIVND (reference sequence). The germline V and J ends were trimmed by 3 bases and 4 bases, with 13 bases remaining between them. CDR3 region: CASSITPDGNQPQHF. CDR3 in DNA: TGTGCCAGTAGTATCACCCCAGACGGGAATCAGCCCCAGCATTTT.

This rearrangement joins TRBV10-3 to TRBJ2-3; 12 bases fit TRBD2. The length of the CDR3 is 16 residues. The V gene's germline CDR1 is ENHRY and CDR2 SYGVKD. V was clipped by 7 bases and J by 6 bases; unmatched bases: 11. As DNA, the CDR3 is TGTGCCATCAAGCCCTCCCTAGCGGGGGGGCACGATACGCAGTATTTT. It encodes CAIKPSLAGGHDTQYF.

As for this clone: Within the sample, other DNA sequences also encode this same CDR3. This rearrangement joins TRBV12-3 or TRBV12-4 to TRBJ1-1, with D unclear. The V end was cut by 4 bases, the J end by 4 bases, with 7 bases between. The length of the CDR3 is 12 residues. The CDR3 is CASSSGGTEAFF. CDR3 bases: TGTGCCAGCAGTTCTGGAGGCACTGAAGCTTTCTTT.